This T cell receptor (beta chain) was sequenced for a study of shared clonotypes between healthy human individuals. Study-wide background: Each donor's CD8 memory used one plate, CD8 naive two, each CD4 subset three.

Produced via immunoSEQ multiplex PCR; TCRdb's table is partial and in-frame only. The sample shows millions of clones, more than 80% of them seen only once. Study-wide points: All-four-donor shared clonotypes had higher generation probabilities than non-shared clonotypes did. Of the naive CD4 clonotypes, approximately 5% were shared across a handful of donors.

The V and J ends lost 2 bases and 0 bases, in that order; junction bases with no gene match: 5. This CDR3 has 15 amino acids. Germline CDR1 is SQVTM and CDR2 is ANQGSEA. Worth noting for this clone: Its antigen is not identified.

J is TRBJ2-7 and V is TRBV29-1; TRBD2 matches 9 bases. The source is a man aged 18 to 29 in good health. Sequenced sample: naive CD4+ T cells sorted from blood. Regarding subset: CD45RA+ positively selected. The CDR3 nucleotides are TGCAGCGTTGAACAAGCGGGAGGTACCTCCTACGAGCAGTACTTC. It specifies CSVEQAGGTSYEQYF.